This T cell receptor beta chain was profiled in a study of long-term antiretroviral therapy in people with HIV. The length of the CDR3 is 12 residues. Trimming removed 6 bases from V and 5 bases from J, with 10 bases in between. Germline-derived CDR1 and CDR2 are MDHEN and SYDVKM. Runs used v3.0 of the immunoSEQ assay and were done at survey level. TCRdb's copy holds only in-frame clones and misses some; the assay was immunoSEQ multiplex PCR. The repertoire holds 24,000 or so clones, with roughly 94% as singletons. Overall study results and limits: Comparison with controls showed narrower CDR3 length ranges in HIV repertoires.

Turning to this clone: Its antigen is not known.

The origin of this receptor is a woman in her forties or fifties with HIV. J is TRBJ1-2 and V is TRBV28; the D gene is possibly TRBD1 (6 bases). Sequencing used unsorted PBMCs, obtained around 4.7 years after starting antiretroviral therapy. CDR3: CASSRTVYGYTF. CDR3 nucleotides: TGTGCCAGCAGCCGGACAGTTTATGGCTACACCTTC.